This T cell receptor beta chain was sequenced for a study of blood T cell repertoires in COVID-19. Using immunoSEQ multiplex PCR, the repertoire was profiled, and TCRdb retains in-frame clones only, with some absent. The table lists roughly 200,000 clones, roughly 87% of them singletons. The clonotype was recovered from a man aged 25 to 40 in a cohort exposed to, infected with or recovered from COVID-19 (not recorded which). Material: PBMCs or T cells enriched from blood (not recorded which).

The CDR3: CASSLEQGKGEQYF. CDR3 bases: TGCGCCAGCAGCTTGGAGCAGGGAAAAGGCGAGCAGTACTTC. V and J are TRBV5-1 and TRBJ2-7; D is possibly TRBD1 (5 bases). Germline CDR1 reads SGHRS; CDR2 reads YFSETQ. The CDR3 covers 14 residues. Trimming removed 0 bases from V and 6 bases from J, with 13 bases in between.